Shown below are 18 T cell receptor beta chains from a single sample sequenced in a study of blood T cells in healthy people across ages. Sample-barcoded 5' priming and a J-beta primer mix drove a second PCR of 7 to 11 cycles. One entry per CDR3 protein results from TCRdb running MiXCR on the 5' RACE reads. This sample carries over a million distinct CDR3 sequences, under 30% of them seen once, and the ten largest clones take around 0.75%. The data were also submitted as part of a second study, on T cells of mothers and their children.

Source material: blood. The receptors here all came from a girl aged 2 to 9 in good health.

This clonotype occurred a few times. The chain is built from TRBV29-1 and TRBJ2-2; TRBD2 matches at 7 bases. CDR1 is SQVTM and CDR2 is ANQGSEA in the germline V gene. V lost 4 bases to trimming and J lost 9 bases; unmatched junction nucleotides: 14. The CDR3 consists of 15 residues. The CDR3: CSVALGERDVWELFF. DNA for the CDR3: TGCAGCGTTGCCCTCGGCGAGCGGGACGTCTGGGAGCTGTTTTTT.

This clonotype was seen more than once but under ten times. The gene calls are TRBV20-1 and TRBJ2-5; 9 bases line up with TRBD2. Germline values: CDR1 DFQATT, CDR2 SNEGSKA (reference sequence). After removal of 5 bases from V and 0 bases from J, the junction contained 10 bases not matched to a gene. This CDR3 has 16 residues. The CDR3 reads CSAPRSGGGDQETQYF. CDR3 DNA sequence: TGCAGTGCTCCACGTAGCGGGGGAGGGGACCAAGAGACCCAGTACTTC.

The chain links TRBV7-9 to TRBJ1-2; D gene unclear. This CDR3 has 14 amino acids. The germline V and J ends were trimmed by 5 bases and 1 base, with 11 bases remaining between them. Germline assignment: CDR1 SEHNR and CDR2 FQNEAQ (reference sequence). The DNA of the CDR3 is TGTGCCAGCAGCCCGAGCTCGTTTAACTATGGCTACACCTTC. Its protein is CASSPSSFNYGYTF.

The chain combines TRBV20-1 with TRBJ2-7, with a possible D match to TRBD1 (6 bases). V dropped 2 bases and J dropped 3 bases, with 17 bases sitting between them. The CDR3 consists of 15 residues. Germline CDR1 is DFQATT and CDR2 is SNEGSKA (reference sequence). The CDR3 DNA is TGCAGTGCTAGATCAGGGGAAGCAGGTCGCTACGAGCAGTACTTC. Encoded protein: CSARSGEAGRYEQYF.

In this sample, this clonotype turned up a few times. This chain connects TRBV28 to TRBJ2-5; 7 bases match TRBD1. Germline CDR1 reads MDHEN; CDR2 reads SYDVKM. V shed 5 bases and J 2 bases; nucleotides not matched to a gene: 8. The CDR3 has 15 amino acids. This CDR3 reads CASSPPGQLQETQYF. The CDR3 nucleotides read TGTGCCAGCAGTCCGCCGGGACAGCTACAAGAGACCCAGTACTTC.

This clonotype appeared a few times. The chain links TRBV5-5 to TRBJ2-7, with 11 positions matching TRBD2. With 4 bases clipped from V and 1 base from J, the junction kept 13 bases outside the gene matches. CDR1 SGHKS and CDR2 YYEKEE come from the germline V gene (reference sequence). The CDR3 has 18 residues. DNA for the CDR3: TGTGCCAGCAGCCTCAGAAGGGGACTAGCGGACGTTTCCTACGAGCAGTACTTC. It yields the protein CASSLRRGLADVSYEQYF.

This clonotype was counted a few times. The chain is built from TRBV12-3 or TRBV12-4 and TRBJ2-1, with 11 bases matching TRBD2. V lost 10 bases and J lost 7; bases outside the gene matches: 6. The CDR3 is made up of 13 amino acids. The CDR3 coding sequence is TGTGCCACCACTAGCGGGAGTCTGAATGAGCAGTTCTTC. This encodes CATTSGSLNEQFF.

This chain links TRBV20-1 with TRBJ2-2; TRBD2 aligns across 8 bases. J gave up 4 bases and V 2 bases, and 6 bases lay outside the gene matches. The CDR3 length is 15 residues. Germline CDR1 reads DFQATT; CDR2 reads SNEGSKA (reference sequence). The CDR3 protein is CSARKLGLATGELFF. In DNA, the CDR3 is TGCAGTGCTAGAAAACTAGGACTAGCCACCGGGGAGCTGTTTTTT.

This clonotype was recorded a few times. The CDR3 sequence is CASSYGEGRGSYEQYF. CDR3 DNA: TGTGCCAGCAGTTACGGGGAGGGCAGGGGGTCCTACGAGCAGTACTTC. The chain is built from TRBV6-6 and TRBJ2-5, with D perhaps given as TRBD1 or TRBD2 (7 bases each). The better agreement between TRBJ2-7 and the DNA end casts doubt on the J call. This CDR3 has 16 residues. Germline CDR1 reads MNHNY; CDR2 reads SVGAGI (reference sequence).

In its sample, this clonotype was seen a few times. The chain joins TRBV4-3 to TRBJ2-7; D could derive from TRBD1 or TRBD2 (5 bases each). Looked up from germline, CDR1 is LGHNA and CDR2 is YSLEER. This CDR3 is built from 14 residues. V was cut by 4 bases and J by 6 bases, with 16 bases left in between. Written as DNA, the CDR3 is TGCGCCAGCAGCCGGGACCGACAGTTTGGCGAGCAGTACTTC. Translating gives CASSRDRQFGEQYF.

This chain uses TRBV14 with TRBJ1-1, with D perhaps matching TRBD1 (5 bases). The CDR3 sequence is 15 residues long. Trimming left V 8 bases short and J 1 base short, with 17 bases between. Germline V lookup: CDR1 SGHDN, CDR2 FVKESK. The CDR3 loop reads CASSLLGAKNTEAFF. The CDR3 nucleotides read TGTGCCAGCTCTCTGCTAGGGGCGAAGAACACTGAAGCTTTCTTT.

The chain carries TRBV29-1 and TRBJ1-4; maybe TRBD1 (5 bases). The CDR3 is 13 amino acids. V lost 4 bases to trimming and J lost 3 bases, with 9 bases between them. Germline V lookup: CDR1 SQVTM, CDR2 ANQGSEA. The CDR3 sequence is CSVVKGPNEKLFF. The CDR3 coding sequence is TGCAGCGTTGTTAAGGGACCTAATGAAAAACTGTTTTTT.

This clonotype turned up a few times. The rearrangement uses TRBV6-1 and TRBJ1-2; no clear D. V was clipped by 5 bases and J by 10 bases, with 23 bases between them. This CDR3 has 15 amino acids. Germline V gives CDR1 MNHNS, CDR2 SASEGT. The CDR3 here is CASSLLQLGKFVYTF. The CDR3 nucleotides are TGTGCCAGCAGTCTCTTACAGTTAGGAAAGTTTGTCTACACCTTC.

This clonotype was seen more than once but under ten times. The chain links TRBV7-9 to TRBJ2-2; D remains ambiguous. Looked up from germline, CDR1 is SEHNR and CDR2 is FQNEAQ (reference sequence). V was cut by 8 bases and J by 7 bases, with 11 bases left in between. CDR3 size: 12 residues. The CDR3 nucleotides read TGTGCCAGCTCGCATACTAACGGGGAGCTGTTTTTT. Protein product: CASSHTNGELFF.

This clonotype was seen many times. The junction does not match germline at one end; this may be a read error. DNA for the CDR3: TGTGCCAGCTCACATCCAGGCGGGGAGACCCAGTACTTC. It translates to CASSHPGGETQYF. The chain carries TRBV4-1 and TRBJ2-5; tentative D call: TRBD2 (5 bases). Germline CDR1 and CDR2: MGHRA and YSYEKL. The CDR3 contains 13 residues.

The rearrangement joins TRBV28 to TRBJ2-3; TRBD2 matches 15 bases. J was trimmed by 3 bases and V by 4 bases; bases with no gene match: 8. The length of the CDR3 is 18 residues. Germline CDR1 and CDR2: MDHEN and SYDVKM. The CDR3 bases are TGTGCCAGCAGTTACGGGACTAGCGGGAGGCGTAGAACAGATACGCAGTATTTT. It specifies CASSYGTSGRRRTDTQYF.

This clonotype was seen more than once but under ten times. DNA for the CDR3: TGTGCCAGCAGTGTGGACAGGGAGAATGAGCAGTTCTTC. Translated: CASSVDRENEQFF. The V and J genes are TRBV6-1 and TRBJ2-1, with 8 bases aligning to TRBD1. The CDR3 has 13 residues. The ends lost 4 bases at V and 7 bases at J; junction bases unmatched: 3. The germline CDR1 and CDR2 sequences are MNHNS and SASEGT.

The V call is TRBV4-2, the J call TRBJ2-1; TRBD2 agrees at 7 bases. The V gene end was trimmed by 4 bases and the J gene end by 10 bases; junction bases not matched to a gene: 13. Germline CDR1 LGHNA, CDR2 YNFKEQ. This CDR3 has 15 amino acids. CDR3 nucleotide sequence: TGTGCCAGCAGCCTACAAGCCCGGGGGGAAGTGGAGCAGTTCTTC. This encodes CASSLQARGEVEQFF.